This T cell receptor beta chain comes out of a study of tumor-infiltrating lymphocytes in localized non-small cell lung cancer. Study context: Some samples were collected after neoadjuvant chemotherapy; smokers, never-smokers and several histologies were included.

The length of the CDR3 is 13 residues. V lost 8 bases to trimming and J lost 6 bases, with 14 bases between them. This clone was seen more than once but under ten times. Generated by immunoSEQ multiplex PCR, the TCRdb table keeps only in-frame clones and is missing some. The sample yields roughly 13,000 clones, 82% seen once. The chain couples TRBV6-7 to TRBJ1-5; D perhaps matches TRBD1 (6 bases). TRBV6-7 falls under the ORF class, with uncertain function. Sequencing was performed on uninvolved lung tissue not adjacent to the tumor. This sequence was found in a human donor with non-small cell lung cancer. The CDR3 region is CASLLKGGQPQHF. The CDR3 bases are TGTGCCAGCTTACTCAAAGGGGGTCAGCCCCAGCATTTT.